Below, 11 T cell receptor beta chains from the same sample are listed, as sequenced in a study of blood T cells in healthy people across ages. Combining a sample-barcoded 5' primer with a J-beta primer mix, a second PCR ran for roughly 7 to 12 cycles. One entry per CDR3 protein results from TCRdb running MiXCR on the 5' RACE reads. The sample lists almost 300,000 distinct CDR3 sequences, about 25% occurring once. The sample comprised blood. These receptors all stem from a woman between 65 and 79 years old in good health.

The chain has TRBV20-1 and TRBJ2-6; no clear D gene. This CDR3 contains 18 residues. The germline CDR1 and CDR2 sequences are DFQATT and SNEGSKA (reference sequence). The ends were cut back, 5 bases at V and 1 base at J, with 21 bases in the middle. CDR3: CSAEARTAGNSGANVLTF. DNA for the CDR3: TGCAGTGCTGAAGCCCGGACGGCCGGTAATTCTGGGGCCAACGTCCTGACTTTC.

The rearrangement joins TRBV20-1 to TRBJ2-5; no clear D gene. The CDR3 covers 13 residues. Trimming stripped 0 bases from V and 2 bases from J, with 7 bases between. Germline loops: CDR1 DFQATT, CDR2 SNEGSKA (reference sequence). The CDR3 DNA is TGCAGTGCTAGAGATCCGATTCAAGAGACCCAGTACTTC. Translated, it gives CSARDPIQETQYF.

The V and J genes are TRBV18 and TRBJ2-1, with TRBD2 as a possible D gene (5 bases). The CDR3 contains 17 residues. The V gene lost 1 base and the J gene lost 0 bases, with 13 bases spanning the gap. Germline CDR1 and CDR2: KGHSH and LQKENI. The CDR3 DNA reads as TGTGCCAGCTCACCACTCCCTAAGCGGTCCTCCTACAATGAGCAGTTCTTC. Its protein product is CASSPLPKRSSYNEQFF. The full variable domain, with the rest looked up from reference TRBV18 and TRBJ2-1, is NAGVMQNPRHLVRRRGQEARLRCSPMKGHSHVYWYRQLPEEGLKFMVYLQKENIIDESGMPKERFSAEFPKEGPSILRIQQVVRGDSAAYFCASSPLPKRSSYNEQFFGPGTRLTVL.

In its sample, this clonotype was seen many times. The chain uses TRBV29-1 and TRBJ2-5; TRBD2 matches at 8 bases. V was clipped by 0 bases and J by 5 bases; unmatched bases: 11. CDR1 is SQVTM and CDR2 is ANQGSEA in the germline V gene. This CDR3 contains 16 residues. This CDR3 is CSVEDRGAGGGETQYF. The CDR3 DNA reads TGCAGCGTTGAAGATCGAGGGGCGGGAGGAGGTGAGACCCAGTACTTC.

The chain links TRBV4-2 to TRBJ1-2, with a tentative D call TRBD1 (6 bases). Germline lookup yields CDR1 LGHNA and CDR2 YNFKEQ. Trimming stripped 1 base from V and 2 bases from J, with 17 bases between. CDR3 length: 17 residues. The CDR3 nucleotides read TGTGCCAGCAGCCAAGGGGGGCAGGGTTCAGGGAACTATGGCTACACCTTC. Translating gives CASSQGGQGSGNYGYTF.

This clonotype was counted a few times. The chain is built from TRBV28 and TRBJ1-6; 11 positions match TRBD1. Germline V lookup: CDR1 MDHEN, CDR2 SYDVKM. The CDR3 is made up of 14 amino acids. After removal of 6 bases from V and 9 bases from J, the junction contained 4 bases not matched to a gene. For the CDR3, the DNA is TGTGCCAGCAGGGGGACAGGGGGGGGTTCACCCCTCCACTTT. Protein: CASRGTGGGSPLHF.

V gene TRBV28 combines with J gene TRBJ2-5; D may correspond to TRBD1 or TRBD2 (7 bases each). The CDR3 runs 15 residues. The ends were cut back, 6 bases at V and 4 bases at J, with 18 bases in the middle. The germline V gene has CDR1 MDHEN and CDR2 SYDVKM. The CDR3 loop is CASRQGRGPLETQYF. The CDR3 coding sequence is TGTGCCAGCAGACAAGGGAGGGGGCCGTTAGAGACCCAGTACTTC.

The CDR3 bases are TGTGCCAGCAGCTTCGCCAGGGTAGACACTGAAGCTTTCTTT. Amino acids: CASSFARVDTEAFF. The gene calls are TRBV7-2 and TRBJ1-1, with D tentatively TRBD1 (5 bases). The CDR3 is 14 residues long. The V end was cut by 3 bases, the J end by 3 bases, with 11 bases between. Germline CDR1 reads SGHTA; CDR2 reads FQGNSA.

The table lists this clonotype with a few counts. V is TRBV19 and J is TRBJ2-5; TRBD2 aligns across 10 bases. Germline loops: CDR1 LNHDA, CDR2 SQIVND (reference sequence). The CDR3 totals 15 residues. The V gene end was trimmed by 6 bases and the J gene end by 3 bases; junction bases not matched to a gene: 7. DNA for the CDR3: TGTGCCAGTAGCCCCTCTAGCGGGGGAGAAGAGACCCAGTACTTC. Protein: CASSPSSGGEETQYF.

J is TRBJ2-7 and V is TRBV20-1; 9 bases match TRBD2. CDR3 length: 15 amino acids. Germline V CDR1 and CDR2: DFQATT, SNEGSKA (reference sequence). V shed 3 bases and J 2 bases; nucleotides not matched to a gene: 8. In DNA, the CDR3 is TGCAGTGCTAGGGGGTCAGCTAGCGGGGCCTACGAGCAGTACTTC. It specifies CSARGSASGAYEQYF.

This clonotype occurred once. V usage is TRBV5-1 and J usage is TRBJ2-5, with a tentative D call TRBD2 (5 bases). CDR1 and CDR2 from the germline V gene are SGHRS and YFSETQ. The V and J ends lost 6 bases and 1 base respectively, with 10 bases between them. This CDR3 spans 13 amino acids. The CDR3 reads CASTGAVQETQYF. The CDR3 DNA reads as TGCGCCAGCACCGGAGCGGTCCAAGAGACCCAGTACTTC. Supplemented by reference TRBV5-1 and TRBJ2-5, the full variable domain reads KAGVTQTPRYLIKTRGQQVTLSCSPISGHRSVSWYQQTPGQGLQFLFEYFSETQRNKGNFPGRFSGRQFSNSRSEMNVSTLELGDSALYLCASTGAVQETQYFGPGTRLLVL.